These T cell receptor beta chains were read from a single sample in a study of blood T cell repertoires in COVID-19. Profiled with immunoSEQ multiplex PCR; TCRdb holds only in-frame clones, not every one. Of about 260,000 clones in the sample, about 88% were seen once. Sequencing was done on a sample of peripheral blood. These receptors came from a woman aged 25 to 45 with COVID-19, enrolled during active disease. CDR3s include the opening cysteine and the closing phenylalanine or tryptophan. Each record gives: clone size, D gene, J gene, V gene, CDR3 DNA, CDR3 protein. A D gene is named only where the DNA matches it firmly. Where a row states a size, it is once, few, many or the class of an expanded clone; other rows omit it.

abundance: .
d_gene: .
j_gene: TRBJ1-2
v_gene: TRBV4-2
CDR3nt: TGTGCCAGCAGCCAAGTAGGAGTAGATGGCTACACCTTC
CDR3aa: CASSQVGVDGYTF

abundance: .
d_gene: .
j_gene: TRBJ2-3
v_gene: TRBV20-1
CDR3nt: TGCAGTGCTCCACTAGGAGATACGCAGTATTTT
CDR3aa: CSAPLGDTQYF

abundance: few
d_gene: TRBD2
j_gene: TRBJ2-5
v_gene: TRBV5-6
CDR3nt: TGTGCCAGCAGCTCGATCCTAGCGGGAACCGTAGAGACCCAGTACTTC
CDR3aa: CASSSILAGTVETQYF

abundance: .
d_gene: TRBD1
j_gene: TRBJ2-7
v_gene: TRBV5-1
CDR3nt: TGCGCCAGCAGCTGGGACAGTACCTACGAGCAGTACTTC
CDR3aa: CASSWDSTYEQYF

abundance: .
d_gene: .
j_gene: TRBJ2-3
v_gene: TRBV10-3
CDR3nt: TGTGCCATCAGGGACAGATCAGTGGCGGATACGCAGTATTTT
CDR3aa: CAIRDRSVADTQYF

abundance: .
d_gene: TRBD2
j_gene: TRBJ2-3
v_gene: TRBV10-3
CDR3nt: TGTGCCATCAGGGGGGGGGTACAAGATACGCAGTATTTT
CDR3aa: CAIRGGVQDTQYF

abundance: .
d_gene: TRBD1
j_gene: TRBJ1-6
v_gene: TRBV10-3
CDR3nt: TGTGCCATCAGTGGCCGGGACAGCCTAAATTCACCCCTCCACTTT
CDR3aa: CAISGRDSLNSPLHF

abundance: .
d_gene: TRBD1
j_gene: TRBJ2-7
v_gene: TRBV7-9
CDR3nt: TGTGCCAGCAGCTACGGACAGGGGGCCTCCTACGAGCAGTACTTC
CDR3aa: CASSYGQGASYEQYF

abundance: .
d_gene: .
j_gene: TRBJ2-7
v_gene: TRBV12-3/TRBV12-4
CDR3nt: TGTGCCAGCAGTTTAGAGGGGTACGAGCAGTACTTC
CDR3aa: CASSLEGYEQYF

abundance: .
d_gene: TRBD1
j_gene: TRBJ1-1
v_gene: TRBV4-3
CDR3nt: TGCGCCAGCAGCCAAGGACAGGGGAACACTGAAGCTTTCTTT
CDR3aa: CASSQGQGNTEAFF

abundance: .
d_gene: TRBD2
j_gene: TRBJ2-7
v_gene: TRBV27
CDR3nt: TGTGCCAGCAGTGCCCGGGGGGGGTACGAGCAGTACTTC
CDR3aa: CASSARGGYEQYF

abundance: .
d_gene: .
j_gene: TRBJ2-3
v_gene: TRBV6-5
CDR3nt: TGTGCCAGCAGACCCACAGGAGCTAGCACAGATACGCAGTATTTT
CDR3aa: CASRPTGASTDTQYF

abundance: .
d_gene: .
j_gene: TRBJ1-1
v_gene: TRBV5-4
CDR3nt: TGTGCCAGCAGCTCCCAGGGGATGAACACTGAAGCTTTCTTT
CDR3aa: CASSSQGMNTEAFF

abundance: few
d_gene: TRBD1
j_gene: TRBJ1-1
v_gene: TRBV30
CDR3nt: TGTGCCTGGGGGACAGGGGGCACGCGAGCTTTCTTT
CDR3aa: CAWGTGGTRAFF

abundance: .
d_gene: .
j_gene: TRBJ2-2
v_gene: TRBV15
CDR3nt: TGTGCCACCAGCAGAGACTTCACCGGGGAGCTGTTTTTT
CDR3aa: CATSRDFTGELFF

abundance: .
d_gene: TRBD1
j_gene: TRBJ2-2
v_gene: TRBV7-3
CDR3nt: TGTGCCAGCAGCGCGACACAGGGGACCGGGGAGCTGTTTTTT
CDR3aa: CASSATQGTGELFF

abundance: .
d_gene: TRBD1
j_gene: TRBJ2-5
v_gene: TRBV5-1
CDR3nt: TGCGCCAGCAGCCGCGGGACAGGCTGGACCCAGTACTTC
CDR3aa: CASSRGTGWTQYF

abundance: .
d_gene: .
j_gene: TRBJ2-7
v_gene: TRBV5-4
CDR3nt: TGTGCCAGCAGCTTTTCTGGGAGGACCTACGAGCAGTACTTC
CDR3aa: CASSFSGRTYEQYF

abundance: .
d_gene: .
j_gene: TRBJ1-6
v_gene: TRBV12-3/TRBV12-4
CDR3nt: TGTGCCAGCAGTTTAGGCCAGAATTCACCCCTCCACTTT
CDR3aa: CASSLGQNSPLHF

abundance: .
d_gene: .
j_gene: TRBJ1-1
v_gene: TRBV19
CDR3nt: TGTGCCAGTAGTATCGGAGGCGTCTTAGGGCGAGCTTTCTTT
CDR3aa: CASSIGGVLGRAFF

abundance: .
d_gene: .
j_gene: TRBJ1-2
v_gene: TRBV6-5
CDR3nt: TGTGCCAGCAGCCGGTCCAGTTCAGGGGCGACTGGCTACACCTTC
CDR3aa: CASSRSSSGATGYTF

abundance: once
d_gene: TRBD1
j_gene: TRBJ2-4
v_gene: TRBV19
CDR3nt: TGTGCCAGTAGTAGACAGGGCGCCAAAAACATTCAGTACTTC
CDR3aa: CASSRQGAKNIQYF

abundance: .
d_gene: TRBD2
j_gene: TRBJ2-7
v_gene: TRBV5-1
CDR3nt: TGCGCCAGCAGCACCGGGACTAGCGGTTCCTACGAGCAGTACTTC
CDR3aa: CASSTGTSGSYEQYF

abundance: .
d_gene: TRBD1
j_gene: TRBJ2-7
v_gene: TRBV5-1
CDR3nt: TGCGCCAGCAGCTTACCTCCGACAGGGCGGTTTGGTCACTTCCTAGCCGAGCAGTACTTC
CDR3aa: CASSLPPTGRFGHFLAEQYF

abundance: .
d_gene: .
j_gene: TRBJ1-3
v_gene: TRBV4-1
CDR3nt: TGCGCCAGCAGCCTACAGACAGTCTCTGGAAACACCATATATTTT
CDR3aa: CASSLQTVSGNTIYF

abundance: .
d_gene: .
j_gene: TRBJ2-2
v_gene: TRBV7-3
CDR3nt: TGTGCCAGCAGCTTAACGACAAACACCGGGGAGCTGTTTTTT
CDR3aa: CASSLTTNTGELFF

abundance: once
d_gene: .
j_gene: TRBJ1-3
v_gene: TRBV18
CDR3nt: TGTGCCAGCTCTCCCCGACAGACCTCTGGAAACACCATATATTTT
CDR3aa: CASSPRQTSGNTIYF

abundance: .
d_gene: .
j_gene: TRBJ2-7
v_gene: TRBV5-1
CDR3nt: TGCGCCAGCAGCATACTCTACGAGCAGTACTTC
CDR3aa: CASSILYEQYF

abundance: .
d_gene: TRBD2
j_gene: TRBJ2-1
v_gene: TRBV19
CDR3nt: TGTGCCAGTAGGATTAGCGGGACCGGGTACAATGAGCAGTTCTTC
CDR3aa: CASRISGTGYNEQFF

abundance: few
d_gene: .
j_gene: TRBJ1-1
v_gene: TRBV5-1
CDR3nt: TGCGCCAGCAGCTTGCCAGGAACTGAAGCTTTCTTT
CDR3aa: CASSLPGTEAFF

abundance: .
d_gene: .
j_gene: TRBJ1-3
v_gene: TRBV28
CDR3nt: TGTGCCAGCAGTTTATGGGCAGGGGCGTCCGGAAACACCATATATTTT
CDR3aa: CASSLWAGASGNTIYF

abundance: .
d_gene: TRBD1
j_gene: TRBJ1-1
v_gene: TRBV28
CDR3nt: TGTGCCAGCAGTCCGGGGACAGGGGGGGCCACTGAAGCTTTCTTT
CDR3aa: CASSPGTGGATEAFF

abundance: .
d_gene: .
j_gene: TRBJ1-5
v_gene: TRBV6-4
CDR3nt: TGTGCCACCAAAAACTGCTACAATCAGCCCCAGCATTTT
CDR3aa: CATKNCYNQPQHF

abundance: .
d_gene: TRBD1
j_gene: TRBJ1-2
v_gene: TRBV30
CDR3nt: TGTGCCTGGAGTGGGGGGACAGGCGGAGGCTACACCTTC
CDR3aa: CAWSGGTGGGYTF

abundance: .
d_gene: .
j_gene: TRBJ1-2
v_gene: TRBV19
CDR3nt: TGTGCCAGCCACGCAGGTTCTCGGAACTATGGCTACACCTTC
CDR3aa: CASHAGSRNYGYTF

abundance: .
d_gene: .
j_gene: TRBJ2-7
v_gene: TRBV10-1
CDR3nt: TGCGCCAGCAGTGACAGTTACTACGAGCAGTACTTC
CDR3aa: CASSDSYYEQYF

abundance: .
d_gene: .
j_gene: TRBJ1-3
v_gene: TRBV9
CDR3nt: TGTGCCAGCAGCGTAGATCAGGGCCCCGGAAACACCATATATTTT
CDR3aa: CASSVDQGPGNTIYF

abundance: once
d_gene: TRBD2
j_gene: TRBJ2-3
v_gene: TRBV15
CDR3nt: TGTGCCACCAGCAGAGAAGTACCTAGCGGGACCGATACGCAGTATTTT
CDR3aa: CATSREVPSGTDTQYF

abundance: .
d_gene: TRBD2
j_gene: TRBJ2-3
v_gene: TRBV20-1
CDR3nt: TGCAGTGCTAGTCATGGACTAGCGGGAGGGTTCGCAGATACGCAGTATTTT
CDR3aa: CSASHGLAGGFADTQYF

abundance: .
d_gene: TRBD1
j_gene: TRBJ1-1
v_gene: TRBV4-1
CDR3nt: TGCGCCAGCAGCCCCCGACAGGGGAGCGGCACTGAAGCTTTCTTT
CDR3aa: CASSPRQGSGTEAFF

abundance: .
d_gene: TRBD1
j_gene: TRBJ1-2
v_gene: TRBV19
CDR3nt: TGTGCCAGTAGTCTAACAGGGGAAAGTTACTATGGCTACACCTTC
CDR3aa: CASSLTGESYYGYTF

abundance: once
d_gene: .
j_gene: TRBJ2-3
v_gene: TRBV24-1
CDR3nt: TGTGCCACCAGTGACCCAACAGGGCTGGCAGATACGCAGTATTTT
CDR3aa: CATSDPTGLADTQYF

abundance: .
d_gene: .
j_gene: TRBJ2-7
v_gene: TRBV7-2
CDR3nt: TGTGCCAGCAGCTTAAACCGGGAACTGGGGGGGCAGTACTTC
CDR3aa: CASSLNRELGGQYF

abundance: .
d_gene: .
j_gene: TRBJ2-7
v_gene: TRBV28
CDR3nt: TGTGCCAGCAGCCACGGCCGGACTTACTCCTACGAGCAGTACTTC
CDR3aa: CASSHGRTYSYEQYF

abundance: .
d_gene: TRBD2
j_gene: TRBJ2-3
v_gene: TRBV4-1
CDR3nt: TGCGCCAGCAGCCCCCCTGGGCTAGCGGAGACTAGCACAGATACGCAGTATTTT
CDR3aa: CASSPPGLAETSTDTQYF

abundance: few
d_gene: TRBD2
j_gene: TRBJ2-1
v_gene: TRBV6-4
CDR3nt: TGTGCCAGCAGCATCGGTGGGGGTAGCGGGAATGAGCAGTTCTTC
CDR3aa: CASSIGGGSGNEQFF

abundance: .
d_gene: TRBD1
j_gene: TRBJ1-5
v_gene: TRBV19
CDR3nt: TGTGCCAGTAGTATCGGCTGGGGACAGGGGAATCAGCCCCAGCATTTT
CDR3aa: CASSIGWGQGNQPQHF

abundance: once
d_gene: .
j_gene: TRBJ1-5
v_gene: TRBV2
CDR3nt: TGTGCCAGCAGCCCTCGGACTGGCGCCCCCCAGCATTTT
CDR3aa: CASSPRTGAPQHF

abundance: .
d_gene: .
j_gene: TRBJ2-7
v_gene: TRBV5-1
CDR3nt: TGCGCCAGCTCATCAGGTAGACAGAGGTACGAGCAGTACTTC
CDR3aa: CASSSGRQRYEQYF

abundance: .
d_gene: .
j_gene: TRBJ2-1
v_gene: TRBV7-3
CDR3nt: TGTGCCAGCAGCTTAAATCCTTCCTACAATGAGCAGTTCTTC
CDR3aa: CASSLNPSYNEQFF

abundance: .
d_gene: .
j_gene: TRBJ1-5
v_gene: TRBV16
CDR3nt: TGTGCCAGCAGCCAATTCGCCGGTTTGTACGGGCCCCAGCATTTT
CDR3aa: CASSQFAGLYGPQHF

abundance: .
d_gene: TRBD1
j_gene: TRBJ1-1
v_gene: TRBV11-3
CDR3nt: TGTGCCAGCAGCCCCAGACAGGGGGCGAACACTGAAGCTTTCTTT
CDR3aa: CASSPRQGANTEAFF

abundance: few
d_gene: TRBD2
j_gene: TRBJ2-7
v_gene: TRBV3-1/TRBV3-2
CDR3nt: TGTGCCAGCAGCCAAGTGGCGGGAGCGTTTTACGAGCAGTACTTC
CDR3aa: CASSQVAGAFYEQYF

abundance: once
d_gene: TRBD2
j_gene: TRBJ2-5
v_gene: TRBV5-1
CDR3nt: TGCGCCAGCAGCTTGTTCCTAGCGGGAGATGAAGAGACCCAGTACTTC
CDR3aa: CASSLFLAGDEETQYF

abundance: .
d_gene: TRBD2
j_gene: TRBJ2-5
v_gene: TRBV9
CDR3nt: TGTGCCAGCAGCGTTAGCTGGTCCAGGGAGGGGACCCAGTACTTC
CDR3aa: CASSVSWSREGTQYF

abundance: once
d_gene: .
j_gene: TRBJ2-5
v_gene: TRBV15
CDR3nt: TGTGCCACCAGCAGGGCGGGGGAGACCCAGTACTTC
CDR3aa: CATSRAGETQYF

abundance: .
d_gene: .
j_gene: TRBJ2-2
v_gene: TRBV2
CDR3nt: TGTGCCAGCAGGAAGGGAGTTCCGGACACCGGGGAGCTGTTTTTT
CDR3aa: CASRKGVPDTGELFF